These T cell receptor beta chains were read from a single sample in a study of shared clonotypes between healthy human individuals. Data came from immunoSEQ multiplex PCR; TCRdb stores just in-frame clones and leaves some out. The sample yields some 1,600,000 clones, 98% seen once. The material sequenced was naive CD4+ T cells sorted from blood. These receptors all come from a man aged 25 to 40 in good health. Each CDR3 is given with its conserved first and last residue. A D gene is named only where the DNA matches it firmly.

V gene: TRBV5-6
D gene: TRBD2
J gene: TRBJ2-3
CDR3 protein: CASSFGVTSGVTDTQYF
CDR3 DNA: TGTGCCAGCAGCTTCGGGGTTACTAGCGGAGTAACAGATACGCAGTATTTT

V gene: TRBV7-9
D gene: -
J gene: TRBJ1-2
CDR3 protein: CASSFVADGYGYTF
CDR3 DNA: TGTGCCAGCAGCTTTGTTGCGGACGGCTATGGCTACACCTTC

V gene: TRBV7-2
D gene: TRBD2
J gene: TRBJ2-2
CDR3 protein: CASSPEGGGSLSTGELFF
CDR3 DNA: TGTGCCAGCAGCCCGGAGGGTGGCGGGAGTTTGTCCACCGGGGAGCTGTTTTTT

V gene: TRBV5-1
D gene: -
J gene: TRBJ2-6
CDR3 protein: CASSLYSGRSSGANVLTF
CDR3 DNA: TGCGCCAGCAGCTTGTATAGTGGCAGGAGCTCTGGGGCCAACGTCCTGACTTTC

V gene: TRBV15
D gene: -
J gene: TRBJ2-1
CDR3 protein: CATSRDLLSSYNEQFF
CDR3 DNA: TGTGCCACCAGCAGAGATCTTCTGAGCTCCTACAATGAGCAGTTCTTC

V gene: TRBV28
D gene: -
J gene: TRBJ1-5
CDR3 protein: CASSELPGPQHF
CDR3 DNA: TGTGCCAGCAGTGAGCTACCTGGGCCCCAGCATTTT

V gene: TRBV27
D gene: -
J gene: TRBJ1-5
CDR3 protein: CASSLNLFSNQPQHF
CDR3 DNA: TGTGCCAGCAGTTTAAACCTATTTAGCAATCAGCCCCAGCATTTT

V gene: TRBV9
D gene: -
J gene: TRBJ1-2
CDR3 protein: CASSPLAGANYGYTF
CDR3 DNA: TGTGCCAGCAGCCCCTTGGCAGGGGCTAACTATGGCTACACCTTC

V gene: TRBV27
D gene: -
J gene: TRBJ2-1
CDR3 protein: CASSFGRVSYNEQFF
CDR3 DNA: TGTGCCAGCAGTTTCGGGAGAGTCTCCTACAATGAGCAGTTCTTC

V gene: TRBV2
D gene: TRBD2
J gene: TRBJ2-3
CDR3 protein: CASRGQGLAGITDTQYF
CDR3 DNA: TGTGCCAGCAGGGGCCAGGGACTAGCGGGAATAACAGATACGCAGTATTTT

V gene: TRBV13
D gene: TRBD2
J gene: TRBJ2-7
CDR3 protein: CASSFSRGLAVYEQYF
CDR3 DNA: TGTGCCAGCAGCTTTTCCCGGGGACTAGCGGTCTACGAGCAGTACTTC

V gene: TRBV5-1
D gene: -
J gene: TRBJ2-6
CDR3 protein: CASSWTGVGANVLTF
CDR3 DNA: TGCGCCAGCAGCTGGACCGGGGTGGGGGCCAACGTCCTGACTTTC

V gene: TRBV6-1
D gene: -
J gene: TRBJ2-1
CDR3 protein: CASSGRASRSYNEQFF
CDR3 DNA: TGTGCCAGCAGTGGAAGGGCTTCAAGGTCCTACAATGAGCAGTTCTTC